The clone carrying this T cell receptor beta chain was found many times. Its cognate antigen is unknown. The CDR3 contains 11 residues. Trimming removed 7 bases from V and 9 bases from J, with 10 bases in between. This entry is derived from a study of early T cells in non-severe SARS-CoV-2 infection. Study-level information: The chains were unpaired, and the sequenced material was bulk RNA from unsorted whole blood. Study results and caveats: Reliance on VDJdb matching favored anti-spike CD8 responses; private and CD4 specificities were missed.

Unique molecular identifiers were attached to individual cDNA molecules. MiXCR, applied by TCRdb to the 5' RACE reads, yields one record per CDR3 protein. Of about 62,000 distinct CDR3 sequences listed, about 9.3% are singletons. The chain combines TRBV12-3 or TRBV12-4 with TRBJ2-1; D is undetermined. This sequence originates from an adult who was a healthcare worker with PCR-confirmed SARS-CoV-2 infection or an uninfected control (not recorded which). Material for sequencing was whole blood. The CDR3 nucleotides are TGTGCCAGCAAGGGTGTCCCTGAGCAGTTCTTC. This translates into CASKGVPEQFF.